Presented here are 21 T cell receptor beta chains from one specimen sequenced in a study of monozygotic twins with inflammatory bowel disease. TCRdb reanalyzed the 5' RACE reads and collapses them to one entry per CDR3 protein, without DNA. The listing records 200,000 to 250,000 distinct CDR3 sequences. The specimen was blood. The receptors originated from a human donor with ulcerative colitis or Crohn's disease, or a healthy co-twin of an affected twin (not recorded which).

The chain joins TRBV5-1 to TRBJ2-1; TCRdb's assignment of TRBD1 cannot be checked, as there is no DNA. The CDR3 runs to 14 residues. Germline assignment: CDR1 SGHRS and CDR2 YFSETQ. This chain's CDR3 is CASSPGQDANEQFF.

The chain carries TRBV27 and TRBJ2-7; TCRdb's D gene call, TRBD2, goes unchecked for lack of DNA. CDR1 and CDR2 (germline): MNHEY, SMNVEV (reference sequence). The CDR3 extends over 14 amino acids. The CDR3 reads CASSLDSGAYEQYF.

The V call is TRBV5-1, the J call TRBJ1-5; TCRdb's assignment of TRBD1 cannot be checked, as there is no DNA. This CDR3 spans 15 amino acids. From germline, CDR1 is SGHRS and CDR2 YFSETQ. CDR3 loop: CASSLTGAGNQPQHF.

The chain is built from TRBV5-6 and TRBJ2-7; TCRdb outputs TRBD1, but without DNA this stays unchecked. Germline V gene sequence: CDR1 SGHDT, CDR2 YYEEEE. This CDR3 contains 14 residues. The CDR3 loop is CASSLGQVTYEQYF.

The CDR3 sequence is CASSYYAHEGFLDTF. The V and J genes are TRBV6-2 or TRBV6-3 and TRBJ1-2. From germline, CDR1 is MNHEY and CDR2 SVGEGT. CDR3 length equals 15 residues.

The gene calls are TRBV4-2 and TRBJ1-1. Germline CDR1 is LGHNA and CDR2 is YNFKEQ. This CDR3 has 16 residues. Here the CDR3 reads CASSLGNGVANTEAFF.

This chain joins TRBV7-8 and TRBJ1-5; TCRdb proposes TRBD1, but this gene call is untestable without DNA. The CDR3 length is 15 residues. The V gene's germline CDR1 is SGHVS and CDR2 FQNEAQ. The CDR3 is CASSLGQSGNQPQHF.

V is TRBV20-1 and J is TRBJ2-3; lacking DNA, the TRBD2 call made by TCRdb goes unchecked. This CDR3 comprises 14 residues. Germline V gene sequence: CDR1 DFQATT, CDR2 SNEGSKA (reference sequence). CDR3 residues: CSSSSGGGSDTQYF.

The CDR3: CASSYQLGLAHGGNEQFF. V usage is TRBV6-2 or TRBV6-3 and J usage is TRBJ2-1; TCRdb proposes TRBD2, but this gene call is untestable without DNA. Germline CDR1 and CDR2: MNHEY and SVGEGT. The CDR3 consists of 18 residues.

The chain links TRBV27 to TRBJ2-7; absent DNA, TCRdb's TRBD2 call cannot be checked. Germline V CDR1 and CDR2: MNHEY, SMNVEV (reference sequence). CDR3 size: 13 residues. The CDR3 loop reads CASKDYRLIEQYF.

The V and J genes are TRBV6-5 and TRBJ1-1; TCRdb names TRBD1, which stays unverified in the absence of DNA. The length of the CDR3 is 14 residues. Per the germline V gene, CDR1 is MNHEY and CDR2 is SVGAGI. CDR3 residues: CASSYDRANTEAFF.

V usage is TRBV19 and J usage is TRBJ1-2. The CDR3 totals 11 residues. Germline values: CDR1 LNHDA, CDR2 SQIVND (reference sequence). The CDR3 spells CASSMAAGYTF.

V is TRBV15 and J is TRBJ1-2; the D gene TCRdb calls, TRBD1, cannot be checked with no DNA. The CDR3 is 16 residues long. The germline CDR1 and CDR2 sequences are LNHNV and YYDKDF (reference sequence). CDR3 in amino acids: CATSREQDLLNYGYTF.

CDR3: CASSSPSLGTGVGEQFF. The rearrangement joins TRBV6-5 to TRBJ2-1; TCRdb outputs TRBD1, but without DNA this stays unchecked. This CDR3 is 17 amino acids long. Germline assignment: CDR1 MNHEY and CDR2 SVGAGI.

The chain uses TRBV18 and TRBJ2-1; TCRdb designates TRBD2, a call that cannot be tested without DNA. The CDR3 loop spans 15 amino acids. CDR1 is KGHSH and CDR2 is LQKENI in the germline V gene. CDR3 residues: CASSPVLAGVNEQFF.

This rearrangement joins TRBV5-1 to TRBJ1-6; TCRdb's D call of TRBD1 is untestable without DNA. The V gene's germline CDR1 is SGHRS and CDR2 YFSETQ. The CDR3 runs 15 residues. The CDR3 here is CASSLDGPGDSPLHF.

V and J are TRBV6-6 and TRBJ1-3. Germline values: CDR1 MNHNY, CDR2 SVGAGI (reference sequence). This CDR3 has 13 residues. The CDR3 reads CARGYFSGNTIYF.

The chain combines TRBV3-1 with TRBJ2-2; no DNA is available, so the TRBD1 call from TCRdb remains unchecked. The CDR3 totals 19 residues. Germline V lookup: CDR1 LGHDT, CDR2 YNNKEL (reference sequence). This CDR3 is CASSQRISSGTPNTGELFF.

The chain has TRBV12-3 or TRBV12-4 and TRBJ1-4. The CDR3 is made up of 12 amino acids. CDR3 loop: CASRILNEKLFF.

The J gene is TRBJ1-2, the V gene TRBV6-5. CDR1 is MNHEY and CDR2 is SVGAGI in the germline V gene. The CDR3 covers 14 residues. The CDR3 reads CASSYSETNYGYTF.

The rearrangement links TRBV19 to TRBJ2-7. The germline gives CDR1 LNHDA, CDR2 SQIVND (reference sequence). The CDR3 is 14 amino acids. The CDR3 sequence: CASSLPQRRGEQYF.